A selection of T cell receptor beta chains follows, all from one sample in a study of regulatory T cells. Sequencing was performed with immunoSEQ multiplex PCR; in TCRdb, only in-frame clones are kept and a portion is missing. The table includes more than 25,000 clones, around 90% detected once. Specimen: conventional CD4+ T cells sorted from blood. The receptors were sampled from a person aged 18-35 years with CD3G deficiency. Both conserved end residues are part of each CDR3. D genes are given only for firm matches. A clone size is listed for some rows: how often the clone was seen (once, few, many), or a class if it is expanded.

CDR3aa: CASSRGVDEKLFF
CDR3nt: TGTGCCAGCAGCAGAGGGGTGGATGAAAAACTGTTTTTT
d_gene: -
abundance: -
v_gene: TRBV5-6
j_gene: TRBJ1-4

CDR3aa: CAISDGLDEQFF
CDR3nt: TGTGCCATCAGCGATGGACTGGATGAGCAGTTCTTC
d_gene: -
abundance: -
v_gene: TRBV10-3
j_gene: TRBJ2-1

CDR3aa: CASSALNSYEQYF
CDR3nt: TGTGCCAGCAGTGCCTTGAACTCCTACGAGCAGTACTTC
d_gene: -
abundance: -
v_gene: TRBV6-1
j_gene: TRBJ2-7

CDR3aa: CASSATSYEQYF
CDR3nt: TGTGCCAGCAGTGCGACTAGCTACGAGCAGTACTTC
d_gene: -
abundance: -
v_gene: TRBV28
j_gene: TRBJ2-7

CDR3aa: CASSRQNTGELFF
CDR3nt: TGTGCCAGCAGCCGCCAGAACACCGGGGAGCTGTTTTTT
d_gene: -
abundance: once
v_gene: TRBV6-6
j_gene: TRBJ2-2

CDR3aa: CASSPHRGGGEQFF
CDR3nt: TGCGCCAGCAGCCCCCACCGCGGGGGTGGTGAGCAGTTCTTC
d_gene: TRBD2
abundance: -
v_gene: TRBV5-1
j_gene: TRBJ2-1

CDR3aa: CASSPRGPPNTEAFF
CDR3nt: TGTGCCAGCTCACCCCGGGGACCGCCGAACACTGAAGCTTTCTTT
d_gene: -
abundance: once
v_gene: TRBV18
j_gene: TRBJ1-1

CDR3aa: CASSAGGEGQPQHF
CDR3nt: TGTGCCAGCAGTGCAGGGGGCGAGGGTCAGCCCCAGCATTTT
d_gene: TRBD1
abundance: -
v_gene: TRBV6-1
j_gene: TRBJ1-5

CDR3aa: CSVERTGEQSDTQYF
CDR3nt: TGCAGCGTTGAACGGACAGGGGAACAGTCAGATACGCAGTATTTT
d_gene: TRBD1
abundance: -
v_gene: TRBV29-1
j_gene: TRBJ2-3

CDR3aa: CAWDRGLSYNEQFF
CDR3nt: TGTGCCTGGGACAGGGGGCTCTCCTACAATGAGCAGTTCTTC
d_gene: TRBD1
abundance: once
v_gene: TRBV30
j_gene: TRBJ2-1

CDR3aa: CASSSGTGGAGAFF
CDR3nt: TGTGCCAGCAGCTCCGGGACAGGGGGCGCGGGGGCTTTCTTT
d_gene: TRBD1
abundance: -
v_gene: TRBV7-8
j_gene: TRBJ1-1

CDR3aa: CASSLETGPYEQYF
CDR3nt: TGCGCCAGCAGCTTGGAGACAGGGCCCTACGAGCAGTACTTC
d_gene: TRBD1
abundance: once
v_gene: TRBV5-1
j_gene: TRBJ2-7

CDR3aa: CASSELPRGYEQYF
CDR3nt: TGTGCCAGCAGTGAACTACCCCGGGGATACGAGCAGTACTTC
d_gene: -
abundance: -
v_gene: TRBV6-1
j_gene: TRBJ2-7

CDR3aa: CASIRVPIEAFF
CDR3nt: TGTGCCAGTATCAGGGTGCCCATAGAAGCTTTCTTT
d_gene: -
abundance: -
v_gene: TRBV9
j_gene: TRBJ1-1

CDR3aa: CASSADTDTQYF
CDR3nt: TGTGCCAGCAGTGCGGACACAGATACGCAGTATTTT
d_gene: -
abundance: few
v_gene: TRBV25-1
j_gene: TRBJ2-3

CDR3aa: CASSPNRDEQYF
CDR3nt: TGTGCCAGCTCACCGAACAGGGACGAGCAGTACTTC
d_gene: -
abundance: -
v_gene: TRBV18
j_gene: TRBJ2-7

CDR3aa: CASSRQESDTQYF
CDR3nt: TGCGCCAGCAGTCGCCAGGAGTCGGATACGCAGTATTTT
d_gene: -
abundance: -
v_gene: TRBV5-1
j_gene: TRBJ2-3

CDR3aa: CSALRYEQYF
CDR3nt: TGCAGTGCTCTGCGCTACGAGCAGTACTTC
d_gene: -
abundance: -
v_gene: TRBV20-1
j_gene: TRBJ2-7

CDR3aa: CASSLVRSGETQYF
CDR3nt: TGTGCCAGCAGCTTGGTAAGGTCAGGAGAGACCCAGTACTTC
d_gene: -
abundance: -
v_gene: TRBV5-4
j_gene: TRBJ2-5

CDR3aa: CASSYSTGINEQFF
CDR3nt: TGTGCCAGCTCATACTCGACAGGGATCAATGAGCAGTTCTTC
d_gene: TRBD1
abundance: -
v_gene: TRBV18
j_gene: TRBJ2-1

CDR3aa: CASSSHSGRLNNERFF
CDR3nt: TGTGCCAGCAGTTCCCACAGCGGGAGATTGAACAATGAGCGGTTCTTC
d_gene: TRBD2
abundance: -
v_gene: TRBV28
j_gene: TRBJ2-1

CDR3aa: CASSPGEKLFF
CDR3nt: TGTGCCAGCTCACCCGGGGAAAAACTGTTTTTT
d_gene: -
abundance: -
v_gene: TRBV18
j_gene: TRBJ1-4

CDR3aa: CASSQDWQHNQPQHF
CDR3nt: TGCGCCAGCAGCCAAGATTGGCAGCACAATCAGCCCCAGCATTTT
d_gene: -
abundance: -
v_gene: TRBV4-3
j_gene: TRBJ1-5

CDR3aa: CASSHYPGDTQYF
CDR3nt: TGTGCCAGCAGTCACTACCCCGGGGATACGCAGTATTTT
d_gene: -
abundance: -
v_gene: TRBV27
j_gene: TRBJ2-3

CDR3aa: CASSQGRGANYGYTF
CDR3nt: TGCGCCAGCAGCCAAGGAAGGGGTGCTAACTATGGCTACACCTTC
d_gene: -
abundance: -
v_gene: TRBV4-1
j_gene: TRBJ1-2

CDR3aa: CASSLFLGGYEQYF
CDR3nt: TGTGCCAGCAGTTTATTCCTGGGGGGCTACGAGCAGTACTTC
d_gene: -
abundance: -
v_gene: TRBV28
j_gene: TRBJ2-7

CDR3aa: CASSLSQRPNYGYTF
CDR3nt: TGTGCCAGCAGCTTATCCCAGAGGCCTAACTATGGCTACACCTTC
d_gene: -
abundance: -
v_gene: TRBV7-2
j_gene: TRBJ1-2

CDR3aa: CASSPDPNTEAFF
CDR3nt: TGCGCCAGCAGTCCGGACCCGAACACTGAAGCTTTCTTT
d_gene: -
abundance: -
v_gene: TRBV5-1
j_gene: TRBJ1-1

CDR3aa: CASSLNDVDTQYF
CDR3nt: TGTGCCAGCTCACTCAACGACGTGGATACGCAGTATTTT
d_gene: -
abundance: -
v_gene: TRBV18
j_gene: TRBJ2-3

CDR3aa: CASSLDPSLGGAFF
CDR3nt: TGTGCCAGCAGCTTAGATCCGTCGCTGGGGGGGGCTTTCTTT
d_gene: -
abundance: -
v_gene: TRBV11-2
j_gene: TRBJ1-1

CDR3aa: CASSPSDRPLLLNTEAFF
CDR3nt: TGTGCCAGCAGCCCTTCGGACAGGCCTCTCCTACTGAACACTGAAGCTTTCTTT
d_gene: TRBD1
abundance: -
v_gene: TRBV7-8
j_gene: TRBJ1-1

CDR3aa: CASSLGLGENTEAFF
CDR3nt: TGTGCCAGCAGCTTAGGGTTGGGAGAGAACACTGAAGCTTTCTTT
d_gene: -
abundance: -
v_gene: TRBV11-2
j_gene: TRBJ1-1

CDR3aa: CASSLVGGASGANVLTF
CDR3nt: TGTGCCAGCAGCTTAGTTGGCGGAGCCTCTGGGGCCAACGTCCTGACTTTC
d_gene: -
abundance: -
v_gene: TRBV7-2
j_gene: TRBJ2-6

CDR3aa: CASSLNGQGIGKLFF
CDR3nt: TGTGCCAGCAGCTTAAACGGACAGGGAATAGGAAAACTGTTTTTT
d_gene: TRBD1
abundance: -
v_gene: TRBV28
j_gene: TRBJ1-4

CDR3aa: CASSLGQGRWGEQFF
CDR3nt: TGCGCCAGCAGCTTGGGACAGGGAAGGTGGGGTGAGCAGTTCTTC
d_gene: TRBD1
abundance: -
v_gene: TRBV5-1
j_gene: TRBJ2-1

CDR3aa: CASSPDQNTGELFF
CDR3nt: TGTGCCAGCTCACCGGACCAGAACACCGGGGAGCTGTTTTTT
d_gene: -
abundance: once
v_gene: TRBV18
j_gene: TRBJ2-2

CDR3aa: CASSLVRGPQETQYF
CDR3nt: TGTGCCAGCAGCTTAGTACGGGGGCCACAAGAGACCCAGTACTTC
d_gene: -
abundance: -
v_gene: TRBV7-2
j_gene: TRBJ2-5

CDR3aa: CASSQPWAGTGVIGELFF
CDR3nt: TGCGCCAGCAGCCAACCGTGGGCCGGGACAGGGGTCATCGGGGAGCTGTTTTTT
d_gene: TRBD1
abundance: -
v_gene: TRBV4-3
j_gene: TRBJ2-2

CDR3aa: CASSPSRGLGEQYF
CDR3nt: TGTGCCAGCAGTCCATCGCGGGGGCTGGGCGAGCAGTACTTC
d_gene: -
abundance: -
v_gene: TRBV6-6
j_gene: TRBJ2-7

CDR3aa: CASSASGTRIQDTQYF
CDR3nt: TGTGCCAGCAGTGCGAGCGGGACTAGAATCCAAGATACGCAGTATTTT
d_gene: TRBD2
abundance: -
v_gene: TRBV6-1
j_gene: TRBJ2-3

CDR3aa: CASRPGTGKRNEKLFF
CDR3nt: TGCGCCAGCAGACCCGGGACAGGGAAAAGGAATGAAAAACTGTTTTTT
d_gene: TRBD1
abundance: -
v_gene: TRBV5-1
j_gene: TRBJ1-4

CDR3aa: CASSELASGSPYYEQYF
CDR3nt: TGTGCCAGCAGTGAACTCGCCAGTGGGTCCCCCTACTACGAGCAGTACTTC
d_gene: -
abundance: -
v_gene: TRBV6-1
j_gene: TRBJ2-7

CDR3aa: CASSNQPAGANVLTF
CDR3nt: TGTGCCAGTAGTAACCAACCAGCTGGGGCCAACGTCCTGACTTTC
d_gene: -
abundance: -
v_gene: TRBV19
j_gene: TRBJ2-6

CDR3aa: CASSLEPGGTEAFF
CDR3nt: TGTGCCAGCAGCTTGGAGCCAGGGGGCACTGAAGCTTTCTTT
d_gene: TRBD1
abundance: -
v_gene: TRBV5-4
j_gene: TRBJ1-1

CDR3aa: CASSYGMEAEAFF
CDR3nt: TGTGCCAGCAGTTACGGGATGGAGGCTGAAGCTTTCTTT
d_gene: -
abundance: -
v_gene: TRBV6-6
j_gene: TRBJ1-1

CDR3aa: CAWRGGEPGSYNEQFF
CDR3nt: TGTGCCTGGAGGGGGGGCGAGCCGGGTTCCTACAATGAGCAGTTCTTC
d_gene: -
abundance: -
v_gene: TRBV30
j_gene: TRBJ2-1

CDR3aa: CASSSQGRGEAFF
CDR3nt: TGTGCCAGCAGTTCGCAGGGGAGGGGTGAAGCTTTCTTT
d_gene: -
abundance: once
v_gene: TRBV28
j_gene: TRBJ1-1

CDR3aa: CASSDWLGRDNEQFF
CDR3nt: TGTGCCAGCAGTGATTGGTTGGGTAGGGACAATGAGCAGTTCTTC
d_gene: -
abundance: few
v_gene: TRBV2
j_gene: TRBJ2-1

CDR3aa: CASSPGLARDEQFF
CDR3nt: TGCGCCAGCAGTCCTGGACTAGCAAGGGATGAGCAGTTCTTC
d_gene: TRBD2
abundance: -
v_gene: TRBV5-1
j_gene: TRBJ2-1

CDR3aa: CASSLLQGCYGYTF
CDR3nt: TGTGCCAGCAGCTTGCTACAGGGATGCTATGGCTACACCTTC
d_gene: -
abundance: -
v_gene: TRBV11-1
j_gene: TRBJ1-2

CDR3aa: CASSQGVGGQFF
CDR3nt: TGTGCCAGCAGCCAGGGCGTGGGCGGGCAGTTCTTC
d_gene: -
abundance: -
v_gene: TRBV7-2
j_gene: TRBJ2-1

CDR3aa: CASSRDRPLANYGYTF
CDR3nt: TGCGCCAGCAGCCGGGACAGGCCACTAGCTAACTATGGCTACACCTTC
d_gene: TRBD1
abundance: -
v_gene: TRBV5-1
j_gene: TRBJ1-2